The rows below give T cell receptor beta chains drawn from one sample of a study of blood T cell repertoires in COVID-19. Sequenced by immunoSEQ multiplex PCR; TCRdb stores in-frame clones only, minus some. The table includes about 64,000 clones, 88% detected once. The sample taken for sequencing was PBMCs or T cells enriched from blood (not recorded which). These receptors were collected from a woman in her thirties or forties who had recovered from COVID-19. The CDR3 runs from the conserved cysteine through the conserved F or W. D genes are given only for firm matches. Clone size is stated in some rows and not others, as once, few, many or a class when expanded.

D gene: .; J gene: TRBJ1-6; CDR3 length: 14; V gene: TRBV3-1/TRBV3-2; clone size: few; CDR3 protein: CASSQGHSTSPLHF; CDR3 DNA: TGTGCCAGCAGCCAGGGACACTCTACTTCACCCCTCCACTTT
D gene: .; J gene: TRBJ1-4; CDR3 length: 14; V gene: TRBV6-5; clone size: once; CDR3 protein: CASSLGLQMEKLFF; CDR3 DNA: TGTGCCAGCAGCTTGGGACTTCAGATGGAAAAACTGTTTTTT
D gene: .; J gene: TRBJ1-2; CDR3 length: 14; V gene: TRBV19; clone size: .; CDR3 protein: CASIVSTASYGYTF; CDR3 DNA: TGTGCCAGTATCGTCTCCACTGCATCATATGGCTACACCTTC
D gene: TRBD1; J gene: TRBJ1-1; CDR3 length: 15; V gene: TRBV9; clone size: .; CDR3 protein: CASSGGQGGNTEAFF; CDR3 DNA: TGTGCCAGCAGCGGCGGACAGGGGGGAAACACTGAAGCTTTCTTT
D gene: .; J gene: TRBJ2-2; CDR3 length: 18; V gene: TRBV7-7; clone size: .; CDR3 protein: CASSPGPRDFMNTGELFF; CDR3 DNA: TGTGCCAGCAGCCCGGGCCCACGGGACTTTATGAACACCGGGGAGCTGTTTTTT
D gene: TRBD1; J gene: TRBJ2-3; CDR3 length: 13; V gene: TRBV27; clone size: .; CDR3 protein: CASRSPGQGTQYF; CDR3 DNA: TGTGCCAGCAGGTCGCCGGGACAGGGGACGCAGTATTTT
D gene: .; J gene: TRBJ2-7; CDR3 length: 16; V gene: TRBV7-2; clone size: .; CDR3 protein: CASSYYREPPLYEQYF; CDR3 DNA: TGTGCCAGCAGCTACTACAGGGAACCCCCGCTTTACGAGCAGTACTTC
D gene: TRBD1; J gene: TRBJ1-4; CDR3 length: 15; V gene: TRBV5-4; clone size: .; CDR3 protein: CASSLAGTANEKLFF; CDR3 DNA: TGTGCCAGCAGCTTGGCCGGGACAGCTAATGAAAAACTGTTTTTT
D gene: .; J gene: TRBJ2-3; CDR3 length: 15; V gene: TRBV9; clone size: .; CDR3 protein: CASSVDGLSTDTQYF; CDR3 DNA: TGTGCCAGCAGCGTAGATGGCCTTTCCACAGATACGCAGTATTTT
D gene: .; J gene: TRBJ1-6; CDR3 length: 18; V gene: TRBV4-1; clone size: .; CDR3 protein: CASSQYLWVPTGNSPLHF; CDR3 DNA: TGCGCCAGCAGCCAATACCTTTGGGTCCCAACAGGGAATTCACCCCTCCACTTT
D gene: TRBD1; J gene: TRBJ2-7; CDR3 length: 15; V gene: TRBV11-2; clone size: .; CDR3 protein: CASSLGPTGAYEQYF; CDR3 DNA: TGTGCCAGCAGCTTAGGGCCAACAGGGGCTTACGAGCAGTACTTC
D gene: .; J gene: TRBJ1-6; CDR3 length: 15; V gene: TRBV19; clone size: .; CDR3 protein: CASKPGVGDYSPLHF; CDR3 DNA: TGTGCCAGTAAACCTGGGGTAGGGGATTACTCACCCCTCCACTTT
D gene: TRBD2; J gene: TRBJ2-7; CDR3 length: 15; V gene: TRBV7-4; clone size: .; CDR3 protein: CASSLSRRGGYEQYF; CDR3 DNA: TGTGCCAGCAGCTTAAGTCGCCGGGGGGGCTACGAGCAGTACTTC
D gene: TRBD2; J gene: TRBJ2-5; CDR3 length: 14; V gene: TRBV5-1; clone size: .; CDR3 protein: CASSRTSGQETQYF; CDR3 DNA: TGCGCCAGCAGCCGGACTAGCGGGCAAGAGACCCAGTACTTC
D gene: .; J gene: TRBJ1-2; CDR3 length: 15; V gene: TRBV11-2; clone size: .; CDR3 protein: CASSSLKGAFYGYTF; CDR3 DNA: TGTGCCAGCAGCTCGCTCAAGGGAGCTTTCTATGGCTACACCTTC
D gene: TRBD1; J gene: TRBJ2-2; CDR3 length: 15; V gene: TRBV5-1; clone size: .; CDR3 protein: CASSVDRGDTGELFF; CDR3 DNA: TGCGCCAGCAGCGTGGACAGGGGAGACACCGGGGAGCTGTTTTTT
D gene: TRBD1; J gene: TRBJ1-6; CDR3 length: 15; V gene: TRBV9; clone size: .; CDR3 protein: CASSVGGTANSPLHF; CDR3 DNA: TGTGCCAGCAGCGTAGGCGGGACAGCTAATTCACCCCTCCACTTT
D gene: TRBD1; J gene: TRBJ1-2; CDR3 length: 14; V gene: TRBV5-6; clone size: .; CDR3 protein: CASTYRGLWDGYTF; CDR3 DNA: TGTGCCAGCACATACAGGGGCCTGTGGGATGGCTACACCTTC
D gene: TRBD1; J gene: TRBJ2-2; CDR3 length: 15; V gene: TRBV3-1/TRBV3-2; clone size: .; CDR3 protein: CASSQIDRGAGELFF; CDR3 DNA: TGTGCCAGCAGCCAAATTGACAGGGGGGCCGGGGAGCTGTTTTTT
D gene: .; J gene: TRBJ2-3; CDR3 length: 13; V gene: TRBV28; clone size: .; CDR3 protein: CASAGGGVYTQYF; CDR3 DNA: TGTGCCAGCGCCGGAGGGGGGGTATATACGCAGTATTTT
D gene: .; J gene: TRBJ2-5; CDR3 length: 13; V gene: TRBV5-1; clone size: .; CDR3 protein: CASSVRTEETQYF; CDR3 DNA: TGCGCCAGCAGCGTCCGCACGGAAGAGACCCAGTACTTC
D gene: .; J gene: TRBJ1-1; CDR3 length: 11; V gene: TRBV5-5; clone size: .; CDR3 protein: CASSLNTEAFF; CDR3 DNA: TGTGCCAGCAGCCTTAACACTGAAGCTTTCTTT
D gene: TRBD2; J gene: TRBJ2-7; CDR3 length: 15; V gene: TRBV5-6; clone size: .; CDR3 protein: CASSPASGGFYEQYF; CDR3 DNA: TGTGCCAGCAGCCCCGCTAGCGGGGGTTTCTACGAGCAGTACTTC
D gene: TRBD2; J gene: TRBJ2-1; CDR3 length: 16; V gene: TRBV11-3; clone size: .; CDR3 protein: CASSWTSSGGANEQFF; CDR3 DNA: TGTGCCAGCAGCTGGACTTCTAGCGGGGGGGCCAATGAGCAGTTCTTC
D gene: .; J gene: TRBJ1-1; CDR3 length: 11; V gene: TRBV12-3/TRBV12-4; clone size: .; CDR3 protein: CASGRGTEAFF; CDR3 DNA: TGTGCCTCCGGGAGGGGCACTGAAGCTTTCTTT
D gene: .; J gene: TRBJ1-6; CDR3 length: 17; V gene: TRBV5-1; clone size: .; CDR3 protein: CASSLVSGSGPNSPLHF; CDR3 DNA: TGCGCCAGCAGCTTGGTGTCGGGGAGTGGGCCAAATTCACCCCTCCACTTT
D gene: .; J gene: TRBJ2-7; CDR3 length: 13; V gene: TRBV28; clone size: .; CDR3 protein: CASSLFRAGEQYF; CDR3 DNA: TGTGCCAGCAGTTTATTCAGGGCCGGAGAGCAGTACTTC
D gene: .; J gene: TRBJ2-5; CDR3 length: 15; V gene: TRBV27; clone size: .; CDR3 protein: CASSRAQGGLETQYF; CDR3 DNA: TGTGCCAGCAGTCGCGCCCAGGGAGGTCTGGAGACCCAGTACTTC
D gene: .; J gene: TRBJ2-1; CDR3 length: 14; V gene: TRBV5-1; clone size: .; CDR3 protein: CASSLEQTSNEQFF; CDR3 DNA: TGCGCCAGCAGCTTGGAACAGACAAGCAATGAGCAGTTCTTC
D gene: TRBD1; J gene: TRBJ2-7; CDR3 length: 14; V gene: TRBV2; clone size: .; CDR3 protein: CASSPQGGNYEQYF; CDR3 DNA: TGTGCCAGCAGCCCACAGGGGGGAAACTACGAGCAGTACTTC
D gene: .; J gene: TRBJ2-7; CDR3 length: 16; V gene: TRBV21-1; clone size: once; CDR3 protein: CASSKGGGGGAYEQYF; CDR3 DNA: TGTGCCAGCAGCAAAGGAGGCGGCGGGGGGGCCTACGAGCAGTACTTC
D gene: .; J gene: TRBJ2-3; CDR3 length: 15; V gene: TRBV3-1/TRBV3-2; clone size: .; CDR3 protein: CASSQEGVSTDTQYF; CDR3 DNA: TGTGCCAGCAGCCAAGAAGGGGTTAGCACAGATACGCAGTATTTT
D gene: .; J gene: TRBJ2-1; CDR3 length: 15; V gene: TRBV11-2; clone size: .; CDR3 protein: CASSLNVRSDDEQFF; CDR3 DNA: TGTGCCAGCAGCTTAAATGTGAGGTCTGACGATGAGCAGTTCTTC
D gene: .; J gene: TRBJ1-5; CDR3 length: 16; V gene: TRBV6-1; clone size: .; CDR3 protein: CASSGEGVLSNQPQHF; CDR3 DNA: TGTGCCAGCAGTGGGGAAGGGGTCCTGAGCAATCAGCCCCAGCATTTT
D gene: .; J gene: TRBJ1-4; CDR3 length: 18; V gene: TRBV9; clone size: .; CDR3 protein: CASSVPLGADATNEKLFF; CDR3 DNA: TGTGCCAGCAGCGTTCCTCTTGGGGCAGATGCAACTAATGAAAAACTGTTTTTT
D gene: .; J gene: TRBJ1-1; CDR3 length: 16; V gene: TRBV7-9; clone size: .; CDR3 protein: CASSPYSTGMNTEAFF; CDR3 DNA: TGTGCCAGCAGCCCGTACTCGACCGGGATGAACACTGAAGCTTTCTTT
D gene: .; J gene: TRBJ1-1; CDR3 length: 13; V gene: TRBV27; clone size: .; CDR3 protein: CASRRGGLTEAFF; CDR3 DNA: TGTGCCAGCAGGCGGGGGGGGTTGACTGAAGCTTTCTTT
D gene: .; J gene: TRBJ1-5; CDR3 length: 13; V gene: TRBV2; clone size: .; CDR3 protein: CASSQGGNQPQHF; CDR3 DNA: TGTGCCAGCAGTCAGGGTGGCAATCAGCCCCAGCATTTT
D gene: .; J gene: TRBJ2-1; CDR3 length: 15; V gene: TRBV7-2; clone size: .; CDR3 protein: CASSHRLAGYNEQFF; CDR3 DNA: TGTGCCAGCAGCCACCGGCTAGCCGGCTACAATGAGCAGTTCTTC
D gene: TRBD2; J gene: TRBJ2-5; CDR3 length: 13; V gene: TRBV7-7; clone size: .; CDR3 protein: CASSLSSGGTQYF; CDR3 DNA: TGTGCCAGCAGCTTATCGAGCGGGGGGACCCAGTACTTC
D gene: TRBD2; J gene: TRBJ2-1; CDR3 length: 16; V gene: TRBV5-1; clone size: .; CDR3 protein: CASTLGATGGYNEQFF; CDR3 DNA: TGCGCCAGCACCCTAGGGGCCACGGGAGGATACAATGAGCAGTTCTTC
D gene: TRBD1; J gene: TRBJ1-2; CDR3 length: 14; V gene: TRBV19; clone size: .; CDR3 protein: CASSLEGARYGYTF; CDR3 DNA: TGTGCCAGTAGTCTGGAGGGGGCTCGATATGGCTACACCTTC
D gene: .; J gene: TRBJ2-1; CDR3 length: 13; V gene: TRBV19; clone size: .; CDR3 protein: CASSMSDNNEQFF; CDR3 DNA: TGTGCCAGTAGTATGTCGGACAACAATGAGCAGTTCTTC
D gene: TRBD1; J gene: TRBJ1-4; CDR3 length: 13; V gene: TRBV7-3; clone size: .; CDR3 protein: CASSPTGGEKLFF; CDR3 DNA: TGTGCCAGCAGCCCAACAGGGGGAGAAAAACTGTTTTTT
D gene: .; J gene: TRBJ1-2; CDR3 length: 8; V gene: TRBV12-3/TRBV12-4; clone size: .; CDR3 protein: CASSFETF; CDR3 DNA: TGTGCCAGCAGTTTTGAGACCTTC
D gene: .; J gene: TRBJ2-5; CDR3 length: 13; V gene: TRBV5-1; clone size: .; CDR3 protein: CASSAGYQETQYF; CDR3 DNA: TGCGCCAGCAGCGCCGGGTACCAAGAGACCCAGTACTTC
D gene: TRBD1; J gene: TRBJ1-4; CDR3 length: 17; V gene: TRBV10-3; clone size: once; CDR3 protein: CAISESQGAGTNEKLFF; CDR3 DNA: TGTGCCATCAGTGAGTCACAGGGGGCAGGAACTAATGAAAAACTGTTTTTT
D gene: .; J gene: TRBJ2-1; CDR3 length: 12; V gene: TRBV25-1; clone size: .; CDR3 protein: CASSERGFEQFF; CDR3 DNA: TGTGCCAGCAGTGAACGGGGGTTTGAGCAGTTCTTC
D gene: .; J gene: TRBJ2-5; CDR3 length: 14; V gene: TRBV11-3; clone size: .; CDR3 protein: CASSLDQGQETQYF; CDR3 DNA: TGTGCCAGCAGCTTAGACCAGGGCCAAGAGACCCAGTACTTC
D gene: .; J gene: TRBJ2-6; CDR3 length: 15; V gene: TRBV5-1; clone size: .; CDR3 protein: CASSLTGSGANVLTF; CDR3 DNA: TGCGCCAGCAGCTTAACAGGGAGTGGGGCCAACGTCCTGACTTTC
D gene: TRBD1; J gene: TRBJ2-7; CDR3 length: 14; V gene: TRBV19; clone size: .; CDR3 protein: CASSDRDRVIAQYF; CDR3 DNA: TGTGCCAGTAGTGACCGGGACAGGGTTATCGCGCAGTACTTC
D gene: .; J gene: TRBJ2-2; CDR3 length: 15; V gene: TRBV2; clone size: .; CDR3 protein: CASSLSRGYTGELFF; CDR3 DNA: TGTGCCAGCAGTCTCTCCCGGGGATACACCGGGGAGCTGTTTTTT
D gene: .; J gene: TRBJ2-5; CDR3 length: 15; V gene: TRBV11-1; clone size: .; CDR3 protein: CASSLESGGPETQYF; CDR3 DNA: TGTGCCAGCAGCTTAGAGTCCGGAGGACCGGAGACCCAGTACTTC
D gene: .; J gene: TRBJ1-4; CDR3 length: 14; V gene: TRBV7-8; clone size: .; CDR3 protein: CASSSSSGDEKLFF; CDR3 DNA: TGTGCCAGCAGCTCAAGTTCAGGGGATGAAAAACTGTTTTTT